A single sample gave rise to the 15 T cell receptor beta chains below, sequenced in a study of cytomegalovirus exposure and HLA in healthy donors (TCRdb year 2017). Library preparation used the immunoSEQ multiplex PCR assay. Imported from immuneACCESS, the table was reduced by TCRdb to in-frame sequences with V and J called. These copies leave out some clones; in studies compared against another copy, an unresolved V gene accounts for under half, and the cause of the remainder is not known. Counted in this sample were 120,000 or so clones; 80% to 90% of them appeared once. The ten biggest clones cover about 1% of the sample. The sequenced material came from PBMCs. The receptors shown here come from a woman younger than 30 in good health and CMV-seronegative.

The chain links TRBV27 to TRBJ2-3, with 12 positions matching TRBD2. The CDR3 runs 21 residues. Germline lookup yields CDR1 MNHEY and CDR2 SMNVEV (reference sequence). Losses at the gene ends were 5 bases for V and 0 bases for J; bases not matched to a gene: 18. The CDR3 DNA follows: TGTGCCAGCAGTCTAACCCCTTACCCGGGACTAGCGGGCATTAGCACAGATACGCAGTATTTT. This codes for CASSLTPYPGLAGISTDTQYF.

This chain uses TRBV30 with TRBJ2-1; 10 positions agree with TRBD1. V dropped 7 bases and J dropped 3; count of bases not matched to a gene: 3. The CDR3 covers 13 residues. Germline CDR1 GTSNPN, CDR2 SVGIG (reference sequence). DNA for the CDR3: TGTGCCTTAGGGACAGGGGACTACAATGAGCAGTTCTTC. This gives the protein CALGTGDYNEQFF.

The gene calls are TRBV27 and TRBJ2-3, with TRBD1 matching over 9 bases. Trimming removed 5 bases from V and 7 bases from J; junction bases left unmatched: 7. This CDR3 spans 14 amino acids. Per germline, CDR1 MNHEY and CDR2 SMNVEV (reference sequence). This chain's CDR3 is CASSKGQGLHTQYF. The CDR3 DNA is TGTGCCAGCAGTAAGGGACAGGGCTTACATACGCAGTATTTT.

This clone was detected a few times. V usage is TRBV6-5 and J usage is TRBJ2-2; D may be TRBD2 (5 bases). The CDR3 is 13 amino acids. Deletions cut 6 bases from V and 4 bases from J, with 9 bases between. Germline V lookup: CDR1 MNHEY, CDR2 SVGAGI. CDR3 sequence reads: CASRTTVTGELFF. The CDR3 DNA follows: TGTGCCAGCAGGACTACAGTCACCGGGGAGCTGTTTTTT.

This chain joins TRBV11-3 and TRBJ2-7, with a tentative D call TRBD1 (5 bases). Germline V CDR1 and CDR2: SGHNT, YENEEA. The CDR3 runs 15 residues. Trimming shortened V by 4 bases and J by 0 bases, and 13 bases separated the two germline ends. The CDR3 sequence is CASSSSGQSSYEQYF. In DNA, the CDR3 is TGTGCCAGCAGCTCTTCCGGACAAAGCTCCTACGAGCAGTACTTC.

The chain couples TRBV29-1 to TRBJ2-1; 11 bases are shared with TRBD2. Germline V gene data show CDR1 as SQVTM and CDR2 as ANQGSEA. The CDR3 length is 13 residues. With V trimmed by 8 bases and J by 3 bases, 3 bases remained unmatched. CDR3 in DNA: TGCAGCTTCACTAGCGGGGGCTACAATGAGCAGTTCTTC. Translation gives CSFTSGGYNEQFF.

The CDR3: CASSSDRETQYF. The DNA of the CDR3 is TGCGCCAGCAGCTCCGACAGAGAGACCCAGTACTTC. The chain couples TRBV5-1 to TRBJ2-5; perhaps TRBD1 as D (5 bases). Germline V CDR1 and CDR2: SGHRS, YFSETQ. The CDR3 loop spans 12 amino acids. Between the trimmed V and J ends, which lost 3 bases and 4 bases, there was a span of 7 bases.

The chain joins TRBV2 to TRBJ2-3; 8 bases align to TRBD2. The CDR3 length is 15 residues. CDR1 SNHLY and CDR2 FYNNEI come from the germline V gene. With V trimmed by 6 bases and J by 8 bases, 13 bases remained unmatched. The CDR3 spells CASRRAGDRYGTQYF. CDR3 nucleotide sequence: TGTGCCAGCAGAAGAGCGGGGGACCGTTACGGTACGCAGTATTTT. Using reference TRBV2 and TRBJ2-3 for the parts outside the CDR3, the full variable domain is EPEVTQTPSHQVTQMGQEVILRCVPISNHLYFYWYRQILGQKVEFLVSFYNNEISEKSEIFDDQFSVERPDGSNFTLKIRSTKLEDSAMYFCASRRAGDRYGTQYFGPGTRLTVL.

Here the CDR3 reads CASSQVLLAGDEQYF. CDR3 sequence (DNA): TGTGCCAGCAGCCAAGTTCTGCTAGCGGGAGACGAGCAGTACTTC. The V gene is TRBV4-2, the J gene TRBJ2-7; 10 bases line up with TRBD2. The CDR3 runs 15 residues. CDR1 is LGHNA and CDR2 is YNFKEQ in the germline V gene. V shed 1 base, J shed 5 bases, and the junction held 5 bases outside the gene matches.

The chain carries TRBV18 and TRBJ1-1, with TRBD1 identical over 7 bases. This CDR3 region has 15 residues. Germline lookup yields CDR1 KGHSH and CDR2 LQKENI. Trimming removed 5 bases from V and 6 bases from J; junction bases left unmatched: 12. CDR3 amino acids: CASSVSRQGNAEAFF. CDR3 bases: TGTGCCAGCTCAGTATCTCGACAGGGAAATGCTGAAGCTTTCTTT.

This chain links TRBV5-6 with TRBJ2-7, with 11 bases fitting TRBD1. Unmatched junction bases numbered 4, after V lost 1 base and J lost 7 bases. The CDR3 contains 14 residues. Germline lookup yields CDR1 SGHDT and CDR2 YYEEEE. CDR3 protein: CASSLRTGGLEQYV. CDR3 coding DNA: TGTGCCAGCAGCTTGAGGACAGGGGGCCTAGAGCAGTACGTC.

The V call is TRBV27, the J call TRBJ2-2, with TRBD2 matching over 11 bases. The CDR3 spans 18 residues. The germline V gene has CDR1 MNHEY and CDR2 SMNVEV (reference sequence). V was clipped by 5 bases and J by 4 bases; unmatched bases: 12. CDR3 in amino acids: CASSPIPGTSGPTGELFF. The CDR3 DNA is TGTGCCAGCAGTCCCATCCCCGGGACTAGCGGACCCACCGGGGAGCTGTTTTTT.

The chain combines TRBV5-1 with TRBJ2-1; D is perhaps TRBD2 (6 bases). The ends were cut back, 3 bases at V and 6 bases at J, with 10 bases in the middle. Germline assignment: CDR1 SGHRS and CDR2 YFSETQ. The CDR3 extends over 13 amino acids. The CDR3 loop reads CASSSGTSNEQFF. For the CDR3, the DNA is TGCGCCAGCAGCTCGGGGACTTCCAATGAGCAGTTCTTC.

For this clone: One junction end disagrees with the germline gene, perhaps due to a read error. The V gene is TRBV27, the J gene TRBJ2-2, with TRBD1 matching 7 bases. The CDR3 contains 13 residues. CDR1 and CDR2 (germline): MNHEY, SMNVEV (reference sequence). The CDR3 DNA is TGCGCCGCCCGACAGGGCTACACCGGGGAGCTGTTTTTT. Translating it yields CAARQGYTGELFF.

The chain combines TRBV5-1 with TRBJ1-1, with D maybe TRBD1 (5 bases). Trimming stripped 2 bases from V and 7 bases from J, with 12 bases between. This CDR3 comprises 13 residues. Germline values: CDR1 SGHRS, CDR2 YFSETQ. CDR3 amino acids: CASSFLTEGEAFF. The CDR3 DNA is TGCGCCAGCAGCTTTTTGACAGAAGGTGAAGCTTTCTTT.